Below are 31 T cell receptor beta chains sequenced from a single sample in a study of early T cells in non-severe SARS-CoV-2 infection (dated by TCRdb to the early 2020s). Library method: 5' RACE. TCRdb names NextSeq 500 as the instrument used. The public sequencing data were trimmed at Q25 with fastp and processed into clonotypes with MiXCR by TCRdb, which kept only in-frame beta chains. All rows with the same CDR3 protein become a single entry with the most common DNA and genes. The sample table contains 20,000 to 25,000 distinct CDR3 sequences; only one count was recorded for less than 5% of them. The ten biggest clones cover less than 20% of the sample. Sequencing was carried out using whole blood. These receptors all stem from an adult who was a healthcare worker with PCR-confirmed SARS-CoV-2 infection or an uninfected control (not recorded which).

V gene TRBV6-5 combines with J gene TRBJ2-7, with TRBD1 matching over 9 bases. This CDR3 has 16 amino acids. Per germline, CDR1 MNHEY and CDR2 SVGAGI. J was trimmed by 0 bases and V by 0 bases; bases with no gene match: 3. CDR3 sequence (DNA): TGTGCCAGCAGTTACTCGACAGGGGGGACCTCCTACGAGCAGTACTTC. Its translation is CASSYSTGGTSYEQYF.

In its sample, this clonotype is medium-sized (0.01 to 0.1%). The V and J genes are TRBV3-1 and TRBJ2-4; 7 bases fit TRBD1. The CDR3 runs to 15 residues. J lost 5 bases, V lost 1 base, and 5 bases had no gene match. CDR1 is LGHDT, CDR2 YNNKEL, per germline (reference sequence). The CDR3 region has the DNA TGTGCCAGCAGCCAAGGAGGGGGCAGGGAAAACATTCAGTACTTC. Translating it yields CASSQGGGRENIQYF.

A remark on this clonotype: A much larger clone lies a single base off, so this may be a read error. The chain recombines TRBV27 with TRBJ2-2, with D possibly matching TRBD2 (6 bases). V was shortened by 5 bases and J by 3 bases, with 19 bases between the two germline ends. CDR3 size: 17 residues. Germline V gene sequence: CDR1 MNHEY, CDR2 SMNVEV (reference sequence). Written as DNA, the CDR3 is TGTGCCAGCAGTCGCAAGGGAGGCACGCCGGACACCGGGGAGCTGTTTTTT. Its translation is CASSRKGGTPDTGELFF.

This clonotype was counted a few times. This rearrangement joins TRBV3-1 to TRBJ2-1; D is unresolved. The CDR3 runs 13 residues. The germline V gene has CDR1 LGHDT and CDR2 YNNKEL (reference sequence). Between the trimmed V and J ends, which lost 4 bases and 2 bases, there was a span of 6 bases. CDR3: CASSLVAYNEQFF. CDR3 coding DNA: TGTGCCAGCAGCCTAGTAGCCTACAATGAGCAGTTCTTC.

The chain joins TRBV5-1 to TRBJ1-6, with TRBD1 matching 7 bases. From germline, CDR1 is SGHRS and CDR2 YFSETQ. V lost 4 bases and J lost 8; bases outside the gene matches: 6. The CDR3 length is 14 residues. In nucleotides, the CDR3 is TGCGCCAGCAGCCCTACAGGGGAAGATTCACCCCTCCACTTT. Translated: CASSPTGEDSPLHF. The entire variable domain, with the rest obtained from reference TRBV5-1 and TRBJ1-6, is as follows: KAGVTQTPRYLIKTRGQQVTLSCSPISGHRSVSWYQQTPGQGLQFLFEYFSETQRNKGNFPGRFSGRQFSNSRSEMNVSTLELGDSALYLCASSPTGEDSPLHFGNGTRLTVT.

This clonotype has only a few counts. The V gene is TRBV29-1, the J gene TRBJ2-3; D gene unclear. V was shortened by 3 bases and J by 2 bases, with 9 bases between the two germline ends. CDR3 length equals 13 residues. CDR1 and CDR2 from the germline V gene are SQVTM and ANQGSEA. Here the CDR3 reads CSVDRAVTDTQYF. Written as DNA, the CDR3 is TGCAGCGTTGACCGGGCGGTCACAGATACGCAGTATTTT.

This clonotype was seen repeatedly, ten times or more. The J gene is TRBJ1-5, the V gene TRBV20-1; D ambiguous. The CDR3 covers 15 residues. V gave up 6 bases and J gave up 0 bases, with 15 bases separating them. CDR1 DFQATT and CDR2 SNEGSKA come from the germline V gene (reference sequence). CDR3 protein: CSAQPGLHSNQPQHF. The CDR3 DNA sequence: TGCAGTGCACAGCCGGGCCTTCATAGCAATCAGCCCCAGCATTTT.

This clonotype appeared many times. Sequence at one end of the junction differs from germline and may be a read error. The V gene is TRBV27, the J gene TRBJ2-7; 13 positions agree with TRBD2. CDR1 is MNHEY, CDR2 SMNVEV, per germline (reference sequence). CDR3 length: 14 amino acids. This chain's CDR3 is CASRPGLAGSLLFF. The CDR3 DNA reads TGTGCCAGCAGACCGGGACTAGCGGGATCCCTGCTATTCTTC.

This clonotype was detected ten times or more. The genes are TRBV20-1 and TRBJ1-3, with TRBD1 as a possible D gene (6 bases). Germline CDR1 DFQATT, CDR2 SNEGSKA (reference sequence). The CDR3 length is 16 residues. V was pared by 4 bases and J by 0 bases, with 16 bases between. CDR3 sequence (DNA): TGCAGTGCTACGGACAGCCTTCCTATCTCTGGAAACACCATATATTTT. Amino acid sequence: CSATDSLPISGNTIYF.

The rearrangement uses TRBV2 and TRBJ1-1; no definite D call. V was trimmed by 1 base and J by 3 bases, leaving 6 bases between them. Germline loops: CDR1 SNHLY, CDR2 FYNNEI. There are 13 residues in the CDR3. CDR3 loop: CASSEELHTEAFF. In nucleotides, the CDR3 is TGTGCCAGCAGTGAAGAGCTGCACACTGAAGCTTTCTTT.

The chain has TRBV28 and TRBJ1-1; a possible D gene is TRBD1 (6 bases). Trimming left V 6 bases short and J 6 bases short, with 23 bases between. The CDR3 extends over 16 amino acids. Germline V lookup: CDR1 MDHEN, CDR2 SYDVKM. This CDR3 reads CASSLGGAAADPEAFF. CDR3 in DNA: TGTGCCAGCAGCCTAGGGGGGGCGGCTGCAGACCCTGAAGCTTTCTTT.

This clonotype was seen ten or more times. The chain is built from TRBV6-6 and TRBJ2-3; the D is unclear. The V end was cut by 8 bases, the J end by 6 bases, with 9 bases between. Germline V gene sequence: CDR1 MNHNY, CDR2 SVGAGI (reference sequence). This CDR3 spans 11 amino acids. This chain's CDR3 is CASEIRDTQYF. DNA of the CDR3: TGTGCCAGCGAAATAAGGGATACGCAGTATTTT.

This clonotype has a count of ten or more. The chain joins TRBV7-3 to TRBJ2-5; 8 nucleotides agree with TRBD2. The V gene end was trimmed by 5 bases and the J gene end by 1 base; junction bases not matched to a gene: 6. This CDR3 has 15 residues. Germline CDR1 SGHTA, CDR2 FQGTGA. CDR3 DNA sequence: TGTGCCAGCAGCCTACATAGCGGGGTCCAAGAGACCCAGTACTTC. This translates into CASSLHSGVQETQYF.

This clonotype appeared many times. The chain carries TRBV7-2 and TRBJ2-5; 7 nucleotides agree with TRBD2. The CDR3 has 15 amino acids. The junction had 7 bases not matched to a gene; V was cut back by 1 base and J by 5 bases. The germline CDR1 and CDR2 sequences are SGHTA and FQGNSA. The CDR3 DNA follows: TGTGCCAGCAGCTTAGGACTAGCCCCGGGGGAGACCCAGTACTTC. It specifies CASSLGLAPGETQYF.

This clonotype was detected many times. The chain recombines TRBV12-3 or TRBV12-4 with TRBJ1-1, with D tentatively TRBD1 (6 bases). V shed 3 bases and J shed 5 bases, with 10 bases lying between them. The CDR3 sequence is 13 residues long. Here the CDR3 reads CASSFQGRTEAFF. CDR3 DNA sequence: TGTGCCAGCAGTTTTCAGGGGCGAACTGAAGCTTTCTTT.

This clonotype was seen at least ten times. The V and J genes are TRBV12-3 or TRBV12-4 and TRBJ1-1, with D tentatively TRBD1 (5 bases). V lost 2 bases, J lost 7 bases, and 11 bases lay in between. This CDR3 has 13 residues. Here the CDR3 DNA reads TGTGCCAGCAGTTTACAGGGCAATGGTGAAGCTTTCTTT. It yields the protein CASSLQGNGEAFF.

In this sample, this clonotype turned up many times. Sequence at one end of the junction differs from germline and may be a read error. The chain combines TRBV11-2 with TRBJ2-1; D call uncertain. There are 14 residues in the CDR3. Germline V gene lookup returns CDR1 SGHAT and CDR2 FQNNGV. In DNA, the CDR3 is TGTGCCAGCAGCCTTTGGGATGGAAACAATGAACAGTTCTTC. It specifies CASSLWDGNNEQFF.

The sample holds many counts of this clonotype. The chain couples TRBV6-1 to TRBJ1-1; 8 positions match TRBD1. Germline CDR1 MNHNS, CDR2 SASEGT. J gave up 10 bases and V 0 bases, and 7 bases lay outside the gene matches. The CDR3 covers 14 residues. CDR3 region: CASSEAPRTGRAFF. For the CDR3, the DNA is TGTGCCAGCAGTGAAGCTCCCCGGACAGGGAGAGCTTTCTTT.

This clonotype has a count of ten or more. The V and J genes are TRBV18 and TRBJ1-1; D gene unclear. V gave up 2 bases and J gave up 4 bases, with 23 bases separating them. Germline-derived CDR1 and CDR2 are KGHSH and LQKENI. The CDR3 has 18 residues. CDR3 protein: CASSPGVYAGVKRTEAFF. The CDR3 coding sequence is TGTGCCAGCTCACCAGGAGTTTATGCCGGGGTAAAGCGCACTGAAGCTTTCTTT.

This clonotype was seen at least ten times. The rearrangement uses TRBV19 and TRBJ2-3, with 8 positions matching TRBD1. Looked up from germline, CDR1 is LNHDA and CDR2 is SQIVND (reference sequence). V trimming: 5 bases; J trimming: 3 bases; junction bases outside the gene matches: 7. This CDR3 spans 15 amino acids. The CDR3 sequence: CASSPRQGITDTQYF. The CDR3 nucleotides read TGTGCCAGTAGTCCGCGACAGGGGATAACAGATACGCAGTATTTT.

This clonotype was recorded at least ten times. CDR3 region: CASSPGLAGGSYNEQFF. CDR3 DNA: TGCGCCAGCAGCCCGGGACTAGCGGGAGGGTCGTACAATGAGCAGTTCTTC. The chain is built from TRBV5-1 and TRBJ2-1, with 16 bases fitting TRBD2. J was trimmed by 4 bases and V by 4 bases; bases with no gene match: 5. This CDR3 is 17 amino acids long. Per germline, CDR1 SGHRS and CDR2 YFSETQ.

In this sample, this clonotype turned up many times. This chain uses TRBV7-2 with TRBJ1-5, with unresolved D. The CDR3 has 15 amino acids. V was shortened by 0 bases and J by 5 bases, with 11 bases between the two germline ends. Germline V gene sequence: CDR1 SGHTA, CDR2 FQGNSA. The CDR3 here is CASSLAGFVDQPQHF. CDR3 DNA: TGTGCCAGCAGCTTAGCGGGGTTTGTGGATCAGCCCCAGCATTTT.

This clonotype was detected ten times or more. The rearrangement uses TRBV19 and TRBJ1-2, with D uncertain. The CDR3 is 15 residues long. Looked up from germline, CDR1 is LNHDA and CDR2 is SQIVND (reference sequence). Trimming cost V 3 bases and J 3 bases, with 14 bases left between them. CDR3: CASSMLSSPHYGYTF. The CDR3 nucleotides read TGTGCCAGTAGTATGCTTTCCAGCCCCCACTATGGCTACACCTTC.

At least ten counts were recorded for this clonotype. This sequence joins TRBV29-1 and TRBJ1-1; 10 bases are a match to TRBD1. The V gene end was trimmed by 4 bases and the J gene end by 8 bases; junction bases not matched to a gene: 10. Germline V gene lookup returns CDR1 SQVTM and CDR2 ANQGSEA. The CDR3 has 14 amino acids. The CDR3 region is CSVAETGGDSEAFF. CDR3 nucleotides: TGCAGCGTTGCTGAGACAGGGGGCGACTCGGAAGCTTTCTTT. The whole variable domain, remainder taken from reference TRBV29-1 and TRBJ1-1, is SAVISQKPSRDICQRGTSLTIQCQVDSQVTMMFWYRQQPGQSLTLIATANQGSEATYESGFVIDKFPISRPNLTFSTLTVSNMSPEDSSIYLCSVAETGGDSEAFFGQGTRLTVV.

This clonotype has a count of ten or more. This chain connects TRBV30 to TRBJ1-4, with no clear D. Germline V CDR1 and CDR2: GTSNPN, SVGIG (reference sequence). V gave up 6 bases and J gave up 0 bases, with 11 bases separating them. This CDR3 region has 14 residues. The CDR3 DNA sequence: TGTGCCTGCAGCCGACACCCAACTAATGAAAAACTGTTTTTT. Protein product: CACSRHPTNEKLFF. Supplemented by reference TRBV30 and TRBJ1-4, the full variable domain reads SQTIHQWPATLVQPVGSPLSLECTVEGTSNPNLYWYRQAAGRGLQLLFYSVGIGQISSEVPQNLSASRPQDRQFILSSKKLLLSDSGFYLCACSRHPTNEKLFFGSGTQLSVL.

This clonotype was counted many times. The chain links TRBV4-3 to TRBJ2-1, with 7 bases identical to TRBD1. The CDR3 totals 16 residues. Germline trimming cut 0 bases from V and 4 bases from J; bases unmatched to any gene: 6. CDR1 LGHNA and CDR2 YSLEER come from the germline V gene. The CDR3 nucleotides read TGCGCCAGCAGCCAAGACCGGGACAGAGTTTACAATGAGCAGTTCTTC. Its protein is CASSQDRDRVYNEQFF.

V gene TRBV6-5 combines with J gene TRBJ1-2; 7 bases are a match to TRBD1. From germline, CDR1 is MNHEY and CDR2 SVGAGI. V dropped 5 bases and J dropped 4; count of bases not matched to a gene: 22. CDR3 length: 19 residues. In DNA form, the CDR3 reads TGTGCCAGCAGTAGAGCCTCCGGGACAGCGTCACGGTCCGGCTATGGCTACACCTTC. This translates into CASSRASGTASRSGYGYTF.

Of note for this clonotype: No DNA is shown, since the ends of the CDR3 on it are uncertain; the CDR3 is the one TCRdb lists. CDR3: CASSTSAVVGTEAFF. The chain carries TRBV6-2 or TRBV6-3 and TRBJ1-1. Germline CDR1 reads MNHEY; CDR2 reads SVGEGT. Inclusive of both ends, the CDR3 amounts to 15 amino acids.

This clonotype was recorded only once. The chain joins TRBV12-3 or TRBV12-4 to TRBJ1-1; no definite D call. Deletions cut 1 base from V and 2 bases from J, with 5 bases between. The CDR3 is 13 residues long. Here the CDR3 DNA reads TGTGCCAGCAGTTTAGAGGGCAACACTGAAGCTTTCTTT. Amino acid sequence: CASSLEGNTEAFF.

The gene calls are TRBV20-1 and TRBJ2-1, with no clear D. CDR1 DFQATT and CDR2 SNEGSKA come from the germline V gene (reference sequence). Trimming left V 1 base short and J 6 bases short, with 1 base between. The CDR3 contains 10 residues. CDR3 region: CSARVNEQFF. In DNA form, the CDR3 reads TGCAGTGCTAGAGTCAATGAGCAGTTCTTC.

This clonotype was counted between two and nine times. The rearrangement uses TRBV7-9 and TRBJ2-2; D gene unclear. CDR1 and CDR2 from the germline V gene are SEHNR and FQNEAQ (reference sequence). This CDR3 spans 14 amino acids. Trimming took off 2 bases at V and 3 bases at J, with 7 bases between the two ends. CDR3 DNA: TGTGCCAGCAGCTTACTTGGGGACACCGGGGAGCTGTTTTTT. Protein product: CASSLLGDTGELFF.